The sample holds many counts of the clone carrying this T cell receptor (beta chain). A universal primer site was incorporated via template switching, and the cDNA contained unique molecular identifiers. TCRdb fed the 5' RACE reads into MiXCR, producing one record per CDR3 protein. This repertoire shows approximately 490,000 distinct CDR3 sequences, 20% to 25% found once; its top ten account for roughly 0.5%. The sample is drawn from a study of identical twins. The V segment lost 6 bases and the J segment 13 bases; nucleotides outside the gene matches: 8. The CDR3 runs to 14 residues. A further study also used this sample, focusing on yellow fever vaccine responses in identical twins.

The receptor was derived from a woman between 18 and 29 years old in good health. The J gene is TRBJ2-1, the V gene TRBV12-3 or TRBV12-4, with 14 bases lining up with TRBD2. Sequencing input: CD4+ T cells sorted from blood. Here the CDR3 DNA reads TGTGCCAGCAGCTCCGGGACTAGCGGGAGACCCCAGTTCTTC. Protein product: CASSSGTSGRPQFF.